These 17 T cell receptor beta chains were all obtained from the same sample, sequenced in a study of T-cell reconstitution after alpha-beta-depleted transplantation in children. Preparation of the TCRbeta library involved a method that used unique molecular identifiers. TCRdb re-analysed the PCR reads in MiXCR, keeping a single row per CDR3 protein. The sample has about 540,000 distinct CDR3 sequences, 25% to 30% seen once. Source: PBMCs, taken before TCRalphabeta/CD19-depleted stem cell transplant. Source of these receptors: a boy younger than two with Wiskott-Aldrich syndrome, due to receive a stem cell transplant.

A few counts support this clonotype. The chain is built from TRBV3-1 and TRBJ2-1, with 8 bases matching TRBD2. The CDR3 is 15 amino acids. The V segment lost 4 bases and the J segment 3 bases; nucleotides outside the gene matches: 5. The germline gives CDR1 LGHDT, CDR2 YNNKEL (reference sequence). CDR3 DNA sequence: TGTGCCAGCAGCCGAAGCAGCGGGAGCTACAATGAGCAGTTCTTC. Translation gives CASSRSSGSYNEQFF.

Only a few counts were recorded for this clonotype. The chain couples TRBV5-1 to TRBJ2-3, with TRBD2 matching over 12 bases. Germline V gene data show CDR1 as SGHRS and CDR2 as YFSETQ. Trimming removed 2 bases from V and 1 base from J; junction bases left unmatched: 8. The CDR3 extends over 18 amino acids. The CDR3 DNA is TGCGCCAGCAGCTTAATACTAGCGGGAGGTGCCCGCACAGATACGCAGTATTTT. This codes for CASSLILAGGARTDTQYF. The full variable domain, in which reference TRBV5-1 and TRBJ2-3 provide the parts outside the CDR3, is KAGVTQTPRYLIKTRGQQVTLSCSPISGHRSVSWYQQTPGQGLQFLFEYFSETQRNKGNFPGRFSGRQFSNSRSEMNVSTLELGDSALYLCASSLILAGGARTDTQYFGPGTRLTVL.

This clonotype has just a few counts. The V and J genes are TRBV27 and TRBJ2-7; 8 nucleotides agree with TRBD1. J lost 5 bases, V lost 2 bases, and 8 bases had no gene match. CDR1 and CDR2 (germline): MNHEY, SMNVEV (reference sequence). This CDR3 spans 15 amino acids. DNA for the CDR3: TGTGCCAGCAGTTTACGTCAGGGGGCCGCGGACGAGCAGTACTTC. Protein: CASSLRQGAADEQYF.

This clonotype appeared a few times. The rearrangement joins TRBV5-1 to TRBJ1-1; 7 bases agree with TRBD1. Looked up from germline, CDR1 is SGHRS and CDR2 is YFSETQ. The CDR3 extends over 14 amino acids. V dropped 9 bases and J dropped 1; count of bases not matched to a gene: 9. The CDR3 DNA reads as TGCGCCACCCAGACAGGGTCGGGGAACACTGAAGCTTTCTTT. It yields the protein CATQTGSGNTEAFF.

The rearrangement uses TRBV20-1 and TRBJ1-4, with D perhaps TRBD1 (5 bases). Trimming pared 2 bases from V and 5 bases from J, leaving 15 bases between. The CDR3 has 15 amino acids. Germline CDR1 reads DFQATT; CDR2 reads SNEGSKA (reference sequence). The CDR3 here is CSARPAGRVNEKLFF. In nucleotides, the CDR3 is TGCAGTGCTAGACCTGCGGGGCGGGTGAATGAAAAACTGTTTTTT.

V gene TRBV6-2 or TRBV6-3 combines with J gene TRBJ2-7; D is possibly TRBD1 (5 bases). The CDR3 contains 11 residues. Germline CDR1 reads MNHEY; CDR2 reads SVGEGT. Trimming took off 7 bases at V and 5 bases at J, with 9 bases between the two ends. The CDR3 bases are TGTGCCAGCACAGGGATCGACGAGCAGTACTTC. Translating gives CASTGIDEQYF.

This clonotype was observed a handful of times. This chain's CDR3 is CSATLAGFYNEQFF. The CDR3 DNA sequence: TGCAGTGCTACACTAGCGGGATTTTATAATGAGCAGTTCTTC. J is TRBJ2-1 and V is TRBV20-1; TRBD2 matches at 10 bases. Trimming took 4 bases from V and 7 from J; bases not matched to a gene: 7. The CDR3 runs to 14 residues. Germline-derived CDR1 and CDR2 are DFQATT and SNEGSKA (reference sequence).

V and J are TRBV14 and TRBJ2-5, with a possible D match to TRBD2 (5 bases). With 4 bases removed from V and 1 base from J, the gap between germline ends came to 16 bases. This CDR3 has 16 residues. Germline V lookup: CDR1 SGHDN, CDR2 FVKESK. The CDR3 coding sequence is TGTGCCAGCAGCCCCAGAAAAACGGGATCCCAAGAGACCCAGTACTTC. Translating gives CASSPRKTGSQETQYF.

This clonotype was counted only a few times. The chain links TRBV18 to TRBJ1-4; unclear D gene. The V and J ends lost 0 bases and 4 bases respectively, with 6 bases between them. Germline CDR1 reads KGHSH; CDR2 reads LQKENI. The CDR3 is 14 residues long. CDR3 amino acids: CASSPPGVNEKLFF. The CDR3 region has the DNA TGTGCCAGCTCACCACCCGGCGTTAATGAAAAACTGTTTTTT.

The chain uses TRBV12-3 or TRBV12-4 and TRBJ2-7; 9 bases are a match to TRBD1. This CDR3 is built from 17 residues. J gave up 3 bases and V 5 bases, and 14 bases lay outside the gene matches. The CDR3 DNA sequence: TGTGCCAGCAGTCTTTACCCGGACAGGGGTAGAGACTACGAGCAGTACTTC. Its translation: CASSLYPDRGRDYEQYF.

This clonotype was counted a few times. The gene calls are TRBV15 and TRBJ2-3; D call uncertain. Trimming left V 1 base short and J 6 bases short, with 8 bases between. Looked up from germline, CDR1 is LNHNV and CDR2 is YYDKDF (reference sequence). The CDR3 spans 13 residues. The CDR3 sequence is CATSRAPGDTQYF. CDR3 bases: TGTGCCACCAGCAGAGCCCCGGGCGATACGCAGTATTTT.

This clonotype was seen a handful of times. The J gene is TRBJ2-4, the V gene TRBV20-1; 9 nucleotides match TRBD2. Looked up from germline, CDR1 is DFQATT and CDR2 is SNEGSKA (reference sequence). J was trimmed by 3 bases and V by 6 bases; bases with no gene match: 6. This CDR3 region has 14 residues. The CDR3 region is CSAPTSGSKNIQYF. DNA for the CDR3: TGCAGTGCCCCGACTAGCGGAAGCAAAAACATTCAGTACTTC.

This clonotype was seen a few times. The CDR3 DNA is TGTGCCATCGGTACTAGCGGGAACACCGGGGAGCTGTTTTTT. Amino acids: CAIGTSGNTGELFF. The J gene is TRBJ2-2, the V gene TRBV10-3; 8 positions agree with TRBD2. The CDR3 extends over 14 amino acids. Germline V gene lookup returns CDR1 ENHRY and CDR2 SYGVKD. V lost 8 bases, J lost 1 base, and 3 bases stayed unmatched.

The chain recombines TRBV28 with TRBJ2-7; D might be TRBD1 (6 bases). The V end lost 3 bases, the J end lost 4 bases, and 10 bases lay between the germline ends. There are 13 residues in the CDR3. Looked up from germline, CDR1 is MDHEN and CDR2 is SYDVKM. The CDR3 spells CASSLQGFYEQYF. In DNA form, the CDR3 reads TGTGCCAGCAGTTTGCAGGGGTTTTACGAGCAGTACTTC.

Ten or more counts support this clonotype. The junction departs from the called germline gene at one end, perhaps through a read error. The CDR3 DNA follows: TGTGCCAGCAGTCTTCCGAGCTCCTACAATGAGCAGTTCTTC. Its protein product is CASSLPSSYNEQFF. This rearrangement joins TRBV5-1 to TRBJ2-1; D not resolved. Germline V gene data show CDR1 as SGHRS and CDR2 as YFSETQ. This CDR3 has 14 amino acids.

This clonotype has just a few counts. This chain connects TRBV12-3 or TRBV12-4 to TRBJ2-6; D possibly matches TRBD1 or TRBD2 (5 bases each). With 4 bases removed from V and 3 bases from J, the gap between germline ends came to 10 bases. This CDR3 region has 15 residues. The CDR3 nucleotides are TGTGCCAGCAGTTCTGGGGGTGGTGGGGCCAACGTCCTGACTTTC. Amino acid sequence: CASSSGGGGANVLTF.

This chain links TRBV7-9 with TRBJ2-2; 8 nucleotides agree with TRBD2. CDR3 size: 14 residues. The V and J ends lost 5 bases and 4 bases, in that order; junction bases with no gene match: 3. Germline CDR1 is SEHNR and CDR2 is FQNEAQ (reference sequence). This chain's CDR3 is CASSPGGVTGELFF. The DNA of the CDR3 is TGTGCCAGCAGCCCCGGGGGGGTCACCGGGGAGCTGTTTTTT.